The TCR beta chain under discussion was sequenced for a study of T cells after posttransplantation cyclophosphamide. This CDR3 has 14 residues. Unmatched junction bases numbered 8, after V lost 6 bases and J lost 8 bases. The germline gives CDR1 MDHEN, CDR2 SYDVKM. Libraries were prepared by immunoSEQ multiplex PCR; TCRdb keeps only in-frame clonotypes and omits some of them. The repertoire holds tens of thousands of clones, with roughly 93% as singletons. This clone was detected once. Its target is not known. Study-level findings and limits: Tissue-infiltrating T cells from skin or gut overlapped little with blood T cells. Recipient CMV seropositivity and CMV reactivation strongly tracked TRB clonality.

V and J are TRBV28 and TRBJ2-4; 9 nucleotides align to TRBD1. Specimen: PBMCs. The TCR originated in a woman aged 25 to 39 in good health and a related stem cell transplant donor. The CDR3 protein is CASSSGTGLHIQYF. DNA for the CDR3: TGTGCCAGCAGCTCCGGGACAGGGTTACACATTCAGTACTTC.